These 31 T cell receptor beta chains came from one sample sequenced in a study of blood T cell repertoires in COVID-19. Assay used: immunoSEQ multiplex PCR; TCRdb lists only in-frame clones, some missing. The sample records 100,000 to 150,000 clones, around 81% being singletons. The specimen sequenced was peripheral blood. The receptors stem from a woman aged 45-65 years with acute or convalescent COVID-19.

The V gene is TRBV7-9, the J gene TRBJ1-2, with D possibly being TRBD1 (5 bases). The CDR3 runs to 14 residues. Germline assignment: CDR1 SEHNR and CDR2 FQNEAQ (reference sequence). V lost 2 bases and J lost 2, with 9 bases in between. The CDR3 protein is CASSLIGANYGYTF. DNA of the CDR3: TGTGCCAGCAGCTTAATTGGGGCGAACTATGGCTACACCTTC. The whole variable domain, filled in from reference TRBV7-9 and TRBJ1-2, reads DTGVSQNPRHKITKRGQNVTFRCDPISEHNRLYWYRQTLGQGPEFLTYFQNEAQLEKSRLLSDRFSAERPKGSFSTLEIQRTEQGDSAMYLCASSLIGANYGYTFGSGTRLTVV.

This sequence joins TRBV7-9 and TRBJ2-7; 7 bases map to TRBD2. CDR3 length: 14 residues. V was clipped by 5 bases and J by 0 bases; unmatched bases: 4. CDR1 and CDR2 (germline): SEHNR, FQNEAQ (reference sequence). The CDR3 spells CASSPREVSYEQYF. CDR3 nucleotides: TGTGCCAGCAGCCCCCGGGAGGTCTCCTACGAGCAGTACTTC.

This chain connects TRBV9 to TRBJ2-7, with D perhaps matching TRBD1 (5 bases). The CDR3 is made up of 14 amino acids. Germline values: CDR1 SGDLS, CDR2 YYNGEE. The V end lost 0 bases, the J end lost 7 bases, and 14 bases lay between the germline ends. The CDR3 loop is CASSVASQGMEQYF. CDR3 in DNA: TGTGCCAGCAGCGTAGCTTCGCAGGGAATGGAGCAGTACTTC.

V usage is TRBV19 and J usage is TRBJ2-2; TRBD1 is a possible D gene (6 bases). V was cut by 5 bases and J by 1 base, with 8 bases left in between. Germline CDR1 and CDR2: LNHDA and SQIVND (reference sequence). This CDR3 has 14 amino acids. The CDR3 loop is CASSHRENTGELFF. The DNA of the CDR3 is TGTGCCAGTAGTCACAGGGAGAACACCGGGGAGCTGTTTTTT.

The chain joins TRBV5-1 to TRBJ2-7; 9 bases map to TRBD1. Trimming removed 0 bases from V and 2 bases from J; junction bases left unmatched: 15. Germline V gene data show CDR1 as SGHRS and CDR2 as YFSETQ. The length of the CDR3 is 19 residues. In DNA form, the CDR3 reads TGCGCCAGCAGCTTGGCACCGGGACAGGGAGGTGTTTGGGCCTACGAGCAGTACTTC. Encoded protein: CASSLAPGQGGVWAYEQYF. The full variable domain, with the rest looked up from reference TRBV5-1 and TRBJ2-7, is KAGVTQTPRYLIKTRGQQVTLSCSPISGHRSVSWYQQTPGQGLQFLFEYFSETQRNKGNFPGRFSGRQFSNSRSEMNVSTLELGDSALYLCASSLAPGQGGVWAYEQYFGPGTRLTVT.

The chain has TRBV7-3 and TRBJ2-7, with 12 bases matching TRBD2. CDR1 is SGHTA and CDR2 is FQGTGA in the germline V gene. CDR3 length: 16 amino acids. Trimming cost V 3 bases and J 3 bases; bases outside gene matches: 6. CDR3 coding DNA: TGTGCCAGCAGCTTGACTAGCGGGAGCGGGCTCTACGAGCAGTACTTC. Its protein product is CASSLTSGSGLYEQYF.

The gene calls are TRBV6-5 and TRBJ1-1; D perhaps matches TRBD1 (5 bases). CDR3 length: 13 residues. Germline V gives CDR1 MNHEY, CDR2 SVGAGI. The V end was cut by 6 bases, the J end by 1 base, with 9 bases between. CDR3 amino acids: CASRWGGNTEAFF. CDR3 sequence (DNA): TGTGCCAGCAGATGGGGCGGGAACACTGAAGCTTTCTTT.

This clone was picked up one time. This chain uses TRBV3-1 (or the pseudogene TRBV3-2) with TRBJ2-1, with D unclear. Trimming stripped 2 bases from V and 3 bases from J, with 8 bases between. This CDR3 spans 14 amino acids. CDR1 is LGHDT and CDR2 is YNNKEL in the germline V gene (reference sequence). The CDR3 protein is CASSQTTHYNEQFF. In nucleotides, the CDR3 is TGTGCCAGCAGCCAAACTACCCACTACAATGAGCAGTTCTTC.

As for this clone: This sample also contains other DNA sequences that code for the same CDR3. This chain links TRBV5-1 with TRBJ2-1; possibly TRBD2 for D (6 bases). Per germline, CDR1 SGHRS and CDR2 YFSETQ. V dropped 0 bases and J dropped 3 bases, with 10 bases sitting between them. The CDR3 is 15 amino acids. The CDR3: CASSLAAGSYNEQFF. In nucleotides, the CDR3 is TGCGCCAGCAGCTTGGCAGCGGGCAGCTACAATGAGCAGTTCTTC.

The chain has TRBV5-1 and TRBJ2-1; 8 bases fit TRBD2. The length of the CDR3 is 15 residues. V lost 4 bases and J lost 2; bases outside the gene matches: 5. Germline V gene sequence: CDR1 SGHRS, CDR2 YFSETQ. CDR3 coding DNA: TGCGCCAGCAGCGCCGGGACTAGAACCTACAATGAGCAGTTCTTC. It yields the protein CASSAGTRTYNEQFF.

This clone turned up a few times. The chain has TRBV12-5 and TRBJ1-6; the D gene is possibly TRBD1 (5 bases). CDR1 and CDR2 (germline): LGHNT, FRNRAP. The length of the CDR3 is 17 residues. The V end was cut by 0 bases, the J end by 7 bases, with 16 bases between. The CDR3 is CASGLVLGRGGNSPLHF. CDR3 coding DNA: TGTGCTAGTGGTTTGGTACTGGGAAGGGGAGGAAATTCACCCCTCCACTTT.

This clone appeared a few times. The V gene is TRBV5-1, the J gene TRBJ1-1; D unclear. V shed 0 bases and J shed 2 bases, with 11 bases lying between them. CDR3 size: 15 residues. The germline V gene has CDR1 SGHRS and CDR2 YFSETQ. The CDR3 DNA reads TGCGCCAGCAGCTTGGGAACAAGGAGTAACACTGAAGCTTTCTTT. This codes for CASSLGTRSNTEAFF.

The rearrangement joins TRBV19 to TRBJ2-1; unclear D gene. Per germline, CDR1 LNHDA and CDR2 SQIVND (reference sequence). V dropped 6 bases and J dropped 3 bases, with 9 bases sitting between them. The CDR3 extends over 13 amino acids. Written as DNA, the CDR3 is TGTGCCAGTAGCCGTGGGCTCTACAATGAGCAGTTCTTC. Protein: CASSRGLYNEQFF. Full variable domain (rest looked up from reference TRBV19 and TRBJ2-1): DGGITQSPKYLFRKEGQNVTLSCEQNLNHDAMYWYRQDPGQGLRLIYYSQIVNDFQKGDIAEGYSVSREKKESFPLTVTSAQKNPTAFYLCASSRGLYNEQFFGPGTRLTVL.

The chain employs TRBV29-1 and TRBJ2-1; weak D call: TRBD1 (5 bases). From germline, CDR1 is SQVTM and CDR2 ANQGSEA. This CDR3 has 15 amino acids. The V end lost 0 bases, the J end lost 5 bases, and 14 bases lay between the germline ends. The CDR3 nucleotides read TGCAGCGTTGAAGATCGAAGGGGATTCGACAATGAGCAGTTCTTC. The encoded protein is CSVEDRRGFDNEQFF.

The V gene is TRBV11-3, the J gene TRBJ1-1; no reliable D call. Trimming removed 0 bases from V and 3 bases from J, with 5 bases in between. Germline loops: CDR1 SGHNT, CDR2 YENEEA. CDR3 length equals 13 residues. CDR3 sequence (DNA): TGTGCCAGCAGCTTAGAAACAGACACTGAAGCTTTCTTT. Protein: CASSLETDTEAFF.

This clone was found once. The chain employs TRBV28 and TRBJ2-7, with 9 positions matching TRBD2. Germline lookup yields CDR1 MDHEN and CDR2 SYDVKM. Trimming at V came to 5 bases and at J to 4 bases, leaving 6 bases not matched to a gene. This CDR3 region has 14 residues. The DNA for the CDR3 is TGTGCCAGCAGTAGAGCGGGAGGAGGGTACGAGCAGTACTTC. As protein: CASSRAGGGYEQYF.

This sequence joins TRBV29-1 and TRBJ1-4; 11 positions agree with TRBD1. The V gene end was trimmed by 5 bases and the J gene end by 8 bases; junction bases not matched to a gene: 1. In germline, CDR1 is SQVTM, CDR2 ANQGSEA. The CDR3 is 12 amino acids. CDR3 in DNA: TGCAGCGTTAGGGACAGGGGGGAAAAACTGTTTTTT. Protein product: CSVRDRGEKLFF.

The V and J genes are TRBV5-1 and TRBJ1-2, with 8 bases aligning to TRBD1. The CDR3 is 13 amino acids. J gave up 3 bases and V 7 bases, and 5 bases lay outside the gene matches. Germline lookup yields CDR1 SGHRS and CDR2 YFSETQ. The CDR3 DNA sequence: TGCGCCAGCGCATTGACAGGGGACTATGGCTACACCTTC. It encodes CASALTGDYGYTF.

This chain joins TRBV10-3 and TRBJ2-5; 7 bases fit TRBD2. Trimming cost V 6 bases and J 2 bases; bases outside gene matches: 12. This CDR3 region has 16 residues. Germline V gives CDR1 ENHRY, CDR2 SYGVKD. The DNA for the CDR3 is TGTGCCATCAGCGGGGGGACTTCCTCAGAGCAAGAGACCCAGTACTTC. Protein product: CAISGGTSSEQETQYF.

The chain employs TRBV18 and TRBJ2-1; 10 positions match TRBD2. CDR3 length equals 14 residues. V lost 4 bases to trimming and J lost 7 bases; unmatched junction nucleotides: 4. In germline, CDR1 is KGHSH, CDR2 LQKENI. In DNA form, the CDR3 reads TGTGCCAGCTCACAAGCGGGGGGGCGTAATGAGCAGTTCTTC. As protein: CASSQAGGRNEQFF.

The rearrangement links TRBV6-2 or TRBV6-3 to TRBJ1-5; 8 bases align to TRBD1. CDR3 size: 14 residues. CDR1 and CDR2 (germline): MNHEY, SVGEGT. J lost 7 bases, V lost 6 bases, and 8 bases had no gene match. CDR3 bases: TGTGCCAGCAGCCTTGGACAGGGTTGGCAGCCCCAGCATTTT. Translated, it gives CASSLGQGWQPQHF.

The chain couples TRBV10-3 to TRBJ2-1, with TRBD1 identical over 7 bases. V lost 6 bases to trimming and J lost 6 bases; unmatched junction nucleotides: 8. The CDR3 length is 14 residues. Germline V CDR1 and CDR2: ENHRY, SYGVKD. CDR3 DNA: TGTGCCATCAGCTCGGGACAGCCTACCAATGAGCAGTTCTTC. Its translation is CAISSGQPTNEQFF.

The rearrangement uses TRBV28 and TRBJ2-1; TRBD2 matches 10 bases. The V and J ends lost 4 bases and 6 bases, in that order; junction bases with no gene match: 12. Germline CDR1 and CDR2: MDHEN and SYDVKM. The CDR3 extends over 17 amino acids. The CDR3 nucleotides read TGTGCCAGCAGTTCCCCCGGGCTAGCGGGAGTTGGCAATGAGCAGTTCTTC. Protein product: CASSSPGLAGVGNEQFF. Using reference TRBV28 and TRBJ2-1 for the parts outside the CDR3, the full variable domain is DVKVTQSSRYLVKRTGEKVFLECVQDMDHENMFWYRQDPGLGLRLIYFSYDVKMKEKGDIPEGYSVSREKKERFSLILESASTNQTSMYLCASSSPGLAGVGNEQFFGPGTRLTVL.

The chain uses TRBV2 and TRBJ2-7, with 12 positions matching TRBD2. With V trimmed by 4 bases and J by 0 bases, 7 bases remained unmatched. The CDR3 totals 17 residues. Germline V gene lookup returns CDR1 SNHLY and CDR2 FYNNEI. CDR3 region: CASSVRTSGINSYEQYF. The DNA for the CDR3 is TGTGCCAGCAGTGTAAGGACTAGCGGGATCAACTCCTACGAGCAGTACTTC.

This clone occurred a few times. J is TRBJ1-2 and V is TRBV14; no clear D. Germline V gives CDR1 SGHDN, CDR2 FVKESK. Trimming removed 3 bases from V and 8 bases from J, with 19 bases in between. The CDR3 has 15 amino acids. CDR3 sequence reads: CASSHLPWQAGGYTF. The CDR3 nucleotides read TGTGCCAGCAGCCATCTCCCGTGGCAGGCGGGAGGCTACACCTTC.

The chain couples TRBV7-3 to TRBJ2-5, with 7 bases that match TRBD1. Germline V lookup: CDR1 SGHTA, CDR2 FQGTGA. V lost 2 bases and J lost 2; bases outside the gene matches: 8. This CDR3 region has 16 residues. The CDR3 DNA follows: TGTGCCAGCAGCTTAGGTGTCGGGACAGTGCAAGAGACCCAGTACTTC. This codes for CASSLGVGTVQETQYF.

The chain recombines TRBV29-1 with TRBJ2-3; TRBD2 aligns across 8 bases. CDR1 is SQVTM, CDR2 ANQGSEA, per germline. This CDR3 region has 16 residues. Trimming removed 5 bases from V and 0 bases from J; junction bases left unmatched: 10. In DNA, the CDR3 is TGCAGCGTTCTGGCCCAGCGGGAGTCTAGCACAGATACGCAGTATTTT. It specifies CSVLAQRESSTDTQYF.

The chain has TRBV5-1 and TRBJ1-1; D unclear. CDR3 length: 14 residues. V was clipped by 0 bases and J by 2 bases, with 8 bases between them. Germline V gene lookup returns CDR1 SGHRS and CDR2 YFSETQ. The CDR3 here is CASSLDLTNTEAFF. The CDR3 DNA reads TGCGCCAGCAGCTTGGATCTTACAAACACTGAAGCTTTCTTT.

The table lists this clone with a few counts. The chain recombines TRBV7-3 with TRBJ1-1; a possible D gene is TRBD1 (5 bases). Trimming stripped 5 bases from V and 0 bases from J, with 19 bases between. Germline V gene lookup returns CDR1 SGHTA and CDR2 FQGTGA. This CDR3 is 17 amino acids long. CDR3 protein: CASSPYGAGSMNTEAFF. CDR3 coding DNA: TGTGCCAGCAGCCCCTATGGGGCAGGGTCTATGAACACTGAAGCTTTCTTT.

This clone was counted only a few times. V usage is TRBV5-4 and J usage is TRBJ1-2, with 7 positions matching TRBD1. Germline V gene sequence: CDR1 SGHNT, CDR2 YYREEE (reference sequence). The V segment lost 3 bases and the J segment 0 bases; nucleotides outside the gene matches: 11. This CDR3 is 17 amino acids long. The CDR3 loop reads CASSSRDRGLANYGYTF. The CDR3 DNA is TGTGCCAGCAGCTCTCGGGACAGAGGTTTAGCTAACTATGGCTACACCTTC.

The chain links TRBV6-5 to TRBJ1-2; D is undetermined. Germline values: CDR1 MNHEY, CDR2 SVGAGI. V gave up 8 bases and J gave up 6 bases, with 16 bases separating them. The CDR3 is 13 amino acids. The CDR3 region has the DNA TGTGCCAGCGGGGAAAGGGAGTGGGATGGCTACACCTTC. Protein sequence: CASGEREWDGYTF.